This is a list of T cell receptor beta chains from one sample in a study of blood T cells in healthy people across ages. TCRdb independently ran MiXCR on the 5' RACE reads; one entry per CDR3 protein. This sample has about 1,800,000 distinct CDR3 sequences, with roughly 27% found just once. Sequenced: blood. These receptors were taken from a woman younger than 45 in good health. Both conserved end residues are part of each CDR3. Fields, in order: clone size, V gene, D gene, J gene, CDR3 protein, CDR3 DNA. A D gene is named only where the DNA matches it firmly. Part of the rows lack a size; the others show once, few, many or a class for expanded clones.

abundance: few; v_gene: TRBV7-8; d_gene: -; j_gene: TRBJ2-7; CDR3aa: CASSLNYGAPQFEQYF; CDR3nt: TGTGCCAGCAGCTTAAACTACGGGGCCCCGCAATTCGAGCAGTACTTC
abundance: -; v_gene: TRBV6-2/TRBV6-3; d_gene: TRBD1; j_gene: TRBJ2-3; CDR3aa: CASRPWTGTSTDTQYF; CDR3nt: TGTGCCAGCAGACCTTGGACAGGGACTAGCACAGATACGCAGTATTTT
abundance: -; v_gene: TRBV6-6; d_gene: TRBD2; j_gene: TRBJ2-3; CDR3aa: CASRLGLAGWTDTQYF; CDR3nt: TGTGCCAGCAGATTGGGACTAGCGGGATGGACAGATACGCAGTATTTT
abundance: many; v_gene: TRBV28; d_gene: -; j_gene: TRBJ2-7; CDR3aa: CASSGRDYYEQYF; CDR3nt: TGTGCCAGCAGTGGCCGGGATTACTACGAGCAGTACTTC
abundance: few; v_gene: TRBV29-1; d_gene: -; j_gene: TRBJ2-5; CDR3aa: CSVVDKGETQYF; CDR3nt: TGCAGCGTTGTGGACAAAGGAGAGACCCAGTACTTC
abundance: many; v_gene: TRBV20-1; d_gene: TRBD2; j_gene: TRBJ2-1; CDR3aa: CSASGGLAGDSSYNEQFF; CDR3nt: TGCAGTGCTAGCGGGGGACTAGCGGGGGACAGCTCCTACAATGAGCAGTTCTTC
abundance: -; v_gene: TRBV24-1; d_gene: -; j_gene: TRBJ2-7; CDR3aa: CATSGDYNEQYF; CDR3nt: TGTGCCACCAGTGGAGATTACAATGAGCAGTACTTC
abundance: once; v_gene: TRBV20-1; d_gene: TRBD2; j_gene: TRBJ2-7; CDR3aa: CSARDPTSGTSYEQYF; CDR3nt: TGCAGTGCTAGAGATCCGACTAGCGGGACCTCCTACGAGCAGTACTTC
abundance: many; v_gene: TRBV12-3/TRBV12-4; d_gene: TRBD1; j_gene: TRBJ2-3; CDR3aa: CASSQDRSGADTQYF; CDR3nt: TGTGCCAGCAGTCAGGACAGGTCCGGCGCAGATACGCAGTATTTT
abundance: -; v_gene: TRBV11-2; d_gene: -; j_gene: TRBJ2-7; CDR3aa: CASRPSSYVQYF; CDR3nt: TGTGCCAGCAGGCCAAGCTCCTACGTGCAGTACTTC
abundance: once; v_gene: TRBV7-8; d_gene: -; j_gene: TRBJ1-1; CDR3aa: CASSLEMVGTEAFF; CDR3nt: TGTGCCAGCAGCTTAGAAATGGTCGGCACTGAAGCTTTCTTT